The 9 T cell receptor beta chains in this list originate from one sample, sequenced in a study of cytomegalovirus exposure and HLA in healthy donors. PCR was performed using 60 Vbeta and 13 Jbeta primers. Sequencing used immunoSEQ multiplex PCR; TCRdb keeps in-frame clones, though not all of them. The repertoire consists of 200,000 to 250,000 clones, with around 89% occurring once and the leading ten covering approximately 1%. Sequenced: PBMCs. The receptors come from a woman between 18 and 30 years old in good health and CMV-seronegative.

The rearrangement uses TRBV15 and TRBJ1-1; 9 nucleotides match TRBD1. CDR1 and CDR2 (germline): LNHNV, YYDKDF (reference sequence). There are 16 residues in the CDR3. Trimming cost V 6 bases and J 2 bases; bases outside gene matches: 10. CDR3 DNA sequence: TGTGCCACCAGAGGAGTGGGACAGGGAGCCAACACTGAAGCTTTCTTT. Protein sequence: CATRGVGQGANTEAFF.

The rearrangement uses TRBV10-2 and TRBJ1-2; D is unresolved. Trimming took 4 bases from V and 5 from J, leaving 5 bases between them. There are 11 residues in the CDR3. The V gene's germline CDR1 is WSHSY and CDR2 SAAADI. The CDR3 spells CASSGGYGYTF. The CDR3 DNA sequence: TGCGCCAGCAGTGGAGGGTATGGCTACACCTTC.

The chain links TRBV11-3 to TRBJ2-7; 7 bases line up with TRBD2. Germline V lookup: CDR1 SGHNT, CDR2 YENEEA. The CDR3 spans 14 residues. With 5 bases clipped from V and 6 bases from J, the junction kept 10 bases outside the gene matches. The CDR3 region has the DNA TGTGCCAGCAGCAGTACAGCGGGATATTCCGAGCAGTACTTC. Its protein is CASSSTAGYSEQYF. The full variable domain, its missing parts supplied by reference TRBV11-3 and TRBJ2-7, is EAGVVQSPRYKIIEKKQPVAFWCNPISGHNTLYWYLQNLGQGPELLIRYENEEAVDDSQLPKDRFSAERLKGVDSTLKIQPAELGDSAVYLCASSSTAGYSEQYFGPGTRLTVT.

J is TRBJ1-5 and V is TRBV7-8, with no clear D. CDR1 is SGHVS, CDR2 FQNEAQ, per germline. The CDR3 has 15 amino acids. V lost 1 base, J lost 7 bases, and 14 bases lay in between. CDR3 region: CASSLERRWEQPQHF. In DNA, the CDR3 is TGTGCCAGCAGCTTAGAAAGGAGGTGGGAGCAGCCCCAGCATTTT.

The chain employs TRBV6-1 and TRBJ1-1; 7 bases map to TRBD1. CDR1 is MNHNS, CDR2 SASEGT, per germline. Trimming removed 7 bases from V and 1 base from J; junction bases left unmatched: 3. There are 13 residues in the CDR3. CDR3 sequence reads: CASMRTGNTEAFF. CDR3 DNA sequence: TGTGCCAGCATGAGGACAGGGAACACTGAAGCTTTCTTT.

CDR3 protein: CASSQEMPGSPLHF. The CDR3 DNA is TGCGCCAGCAGCCAAGAGATGCCGGGTTCACCCCTCCACTTT. The chain combines TRBV4-3 with TRBJ1-6; D remains unclear. The CDR3 totals 14 residues. V lost 0 bases to trimming and J lost 9 bases, with 9 bases between them. Germline assignment: CDR1 LGHNA and CDR2 YSLEER.

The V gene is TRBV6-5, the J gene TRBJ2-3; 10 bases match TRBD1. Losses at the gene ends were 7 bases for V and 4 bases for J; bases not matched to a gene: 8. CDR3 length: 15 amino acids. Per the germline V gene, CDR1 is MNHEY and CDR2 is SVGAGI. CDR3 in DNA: TGTGCCAGCACGAGGGACAGGGGTCCCCCAGATACGCAGTATTTT. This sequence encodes CASTRDRGPPDTQYF.

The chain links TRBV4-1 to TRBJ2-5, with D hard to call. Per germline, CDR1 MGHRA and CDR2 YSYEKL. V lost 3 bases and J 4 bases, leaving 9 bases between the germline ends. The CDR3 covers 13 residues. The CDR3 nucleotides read TGCGCCAGCAGCCAGGCCCCCCTAGAGACCCAGTACTTC. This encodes CASSQAPLETQYF.

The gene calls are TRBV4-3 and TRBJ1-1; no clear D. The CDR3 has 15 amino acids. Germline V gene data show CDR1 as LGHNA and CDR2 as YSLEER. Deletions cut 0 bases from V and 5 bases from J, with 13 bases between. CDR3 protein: CASSQDRVRGTEAFF. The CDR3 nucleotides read TGCGCCAGCAGCCAAGATAGGGTCAGAGGGACTGAAGCTTTCTTT.